The 28 T cell receptor delta chains below come from one sample, sequenced in a study of γδ T cells in repeated Plasmodium falciparum infection. TCRdb redid the clone calls on the multiplex PCR reads with CATT. The sample yields about 93,000 delta-chain clones, roughly 0.9% seen once. Gammadelta T cells were flow-sorted from PBMC into Vgamma9/Vdelta2+ and Vdelta2-negative populations for bulk analysis. Sequencing was done on a sample of gamma-delta T cells from blood. The receptors stem from a pool of human donors (malaria-infected and uninfected, not separated).

This clone was counted a few times. With only one base between it and a far larger clone, this is likely a read error. The limits of the CDR3 on the DNA are not certain, so only TCRdb's listed CDR3 is given. This specimen includes other DNA sequences encoding the same CDR3. The chain joins TRDV1 to TRDJ1; the D call TRDD3 from the table was never checked on the DNA. The CDR3 comprises 20 residues, both ends counted. CDR1 is TSWWSYY, CDR2 QGS, per germline. The CDR3 here is CALGELSTLYPCSTSTKLIF.

For this clone: TCRdb lists the protein of a much larger clone for this DNA, which differs at residue 11, so this is likely a read error; the protein given here is translated from the DNA itself. J is TRDJ1 and V is TRDV1, with 7 positions matching TRDD3. Here the J gene was assigned by germline matching of the DNA, as TCRdb has none. V lost 1 base, J lost 0 bases, and 11 bases stayed unmatched. In germline, CDR1 is TSWWSYY, CDR2 QGS. The CDR3 is 18 amino acids. The CDR3 reads CALGEPRVGDKYTDKLIF. CDR3 sequence (DNA): TGTGCTCTTGGGGAACCAAGAGTGGGGGACAAGTACACCGATAAACTCATCTTT.

This clone was found a few times. TCRdb's protein for this DNA is that of a much larger clone and differs from the translation at residue 6, likely a read error; the protein shown is the DNA translation. The chain combines TRDV1 with TRDJ2; TRDD3 matches at 11 bases. Germline matching of the DNA provided the J gene here, since TCRdb leaves it blank. With 3 bases clipped from V and 5 bases from J, the junction kept 14 bases outside the gene matches. Germline lookup yields CDR1 TSWWSYY and CDR2 QGS. The length of the CDR3 is 19 residues. DNA of the CDR3: TGTGCTCTTGGGGATCATTCCTTCTGGGGGATACCAACTACAGCACAACTCTTCTTT. Encoded protein: CALGDHSFWGIPTTAQLFF.

This clone came up a few times. TCRdb assigns this DNA the protein of a much larger clone, which departs from its translation at residue 8; this likely reflects a read error, and the protein shown comes from translating the DNA. The chain couples TRDV1 to TRDJ1; D perhaps matches TRDD3 (6 bases). TCRdb gives no J gene; it was assigned here by matching the DNA to germline. The V end lost 2 bases, the J end lost 6 bases, and 19 bases lay between the germline ends. CDR3 size: 16 residues. Germline CDR1 is TSWWSYY and CDR2 is QGS. This CDR3 is CALGEMGRGSLHKLIF. DNA for the CDR3: TGTGCTCTTGGGGAAATGGGTAGGGGATCTCTCCATAAACTCATCTTT.

As regards this clone: The protein TCRdb lists belongs to a much larger clone and differs from this DNA's translation at residue 12, which points to a read error; the protein shown is made from the DNA. The genes are TRDV2 and TRDJ3; 11 nucleotides line up with TRDD3. No J gene is reported in TCRdb; it was inferred here by comparing the DNA with germline. CDR1 and CDR2 from the germline V gene are GEAIGNYY and EKD. The CDR3 totals 21 residues. Trimming took 2 bases from V and 0 from J; bases not matched to a gene: 11. CDR3 residues: CACDRKWGIRRNSWDTRQMFF. The CDR3 DNA reads as TGTGCCTGTGACAGAAAATGGGGGATACGCCGGAACTCCTGGGACACCCGACAGATGTTTTTC.

This clone appeared a few times. The TCRdb protein comes from a much larger clone and disagrees with this DNA's translation at residue 13, likely due to a read error; the protein given here is derived from the DNA. V usage is TRDV1 and J usage is TRDJ1; TRDD3 matches 10 bases. TCRdb supplies no J gene; here it was assigned by aligning the nucleotide sequence to germline. Looked up from germline, CDR1 is TSWWSYY and CDR2 is QGS. Losses at the gene ends were 0 bases for V and 1 base for J; bases not matched to a gene: 11. The CDR3 is 19 amino acids. CDR3 nucleotides: TGTGCTCTTGGGGAACTTTTTAGGGGGGATACGCTTAGCACCGATAAACTCATCTTT. Translated, it gives CALGELFRGDTLSTDKLIF.

Notes on this clone: For this DNA, TCRdb reports the protein of a much larger clone, which diverges at residue 7, most likely from a read error; the protein presented here is translated directly from the DNA. This sequence joins TRDV2 and TRDJ1; the D gene is possibly TRDD3 (6 bases). The J gene comes from matching the DNA to germline here; TCRdb lacks it. Germline V gene sequence: CDR1 GEAIGNYY, CDR2 EKD. V was trimmed by 0 bases and J by 6 bases, leaving 34 bases between them. The CDR3 has 21 residues. The CDR3 bases are TGTGCCTGTGACACCGTGTGCGTAGGGGATCGCCGAGGGTTAGCGACTCATAAACTCATCTTT. It encodes CACDTVCVGDRRGLATHKLIF.

This clone has more than one count but fewer than ten. The translation of this DNA and the TCRdb protein of a much larger clone differ at residue 13, probably owing to a read error; the protein shown here is translated from the DNA. This chain links TRDV2 with TRDJ1; 8 nucleotides align to TRDD3. The J gene is not listed in TCRdb, so it was assigned here from a DNA match to germline. V shed 3 bases and J 0 bases; nucleotides not matched to a gene: 17. The CDR3 is 19 amino acids. The V gene's germline CDR1 is GEAIGNYY and CDR2 EKD. The CDR3 coding sequence is TGTGCCTGTGACTCACACAAGATGCTGGGGGACCCGCACACCGATAAACTCATCTTT. As protein: CACDSHKMLGDPHTDKLIF.

The sample holds many counts of this clone. A single base is all that separates this from a far larger clone, so a read error is likely. The identical CDR3 is also encoded by other nucleotide sequences in the sample. The chain combines TRDV1 with TRDJ3, with a tentative D call TRDD3 (5 bases). In germline, CDR1 is TSWWSYY, CDR2 QGS. The CDR3 has 17 amino acids. The CDR3 region is CALGVNHRPWDTRQMFF. The CDR3 DNA reads TGTGCTCTTGGGGTAAACCACAGGCCCTGGGACACCCGACAGATGTTCTTC.

In the case of this clone: This DNA's translation and the protein TCRdb lists, from a much larger clone, do not match at residue 12, likely due to a read error; the protein shown is translated from the DNA. This chain joins TRDV2 and TRDJ1; 10 bases map to TRDD3. No J segment appears in TCRdb, so it was assigned here by matching the sequence to germline. This CDR3 is built from 18 residues. Germline CDR1 is GEAIGNYY and CDR2 is EKD. After removal of 3 bases from V and 3 bases from J, the junction contained 15 bases not matched to a gene. The CDR3 here is CACDQHFTGGFVADKLIF. The CDR3 coding sequence is TGTGCCTGTGACCAACATTTTACTGGGGGATTTGTGGCCGATAAACTCATCTTT.

This clone was found a few times. Only one base separates this from a far larger clonotype, so it likely reflects a read error. The same CDR3 can be traced to other DNA sequences in this sample. The J gene went uncalled, whereas the V gene is TRDV2; the table's D call, TRDD3, has no DNA check behind it. Germline CDR1 GEAIGNYY, CDR2 EKD. The CDR3 is 18 amino acids. CDR3 DNA: TGTGCCTGTGACACCATTATACTGGGGGATACGCGCTCCGATAAACTTATCTTT. This sequence encodes CACDTIILGDTRSDKLIF.

Comments on this clone: This DNA translates differently at residue 23 from the TCRdb protein, which is that of a much larger clone; a read error is likely, and the protein shown is the DNA's own translation. The V gene is listed as TRDV1; no J gene was called; the D segment call TRDD3 is taken from the table without a DNA check. The CDR3 contains 24 residues. Germline CDR1 is TSWWSYY and CDR2 is QGS. The CDR3 DNA sequence: TGTGCTCTTGGGGCCCGCCTTCCTACCAATAAACTGGGGGATACGGAGGTCAGATCCGATAAACTCACCTTT. Its protein product is CALGARLPTNKLGDTEVRSDKLTF.

With respect to this clone: TCRdb pairs this DNA with a much larger clone's protein that differs at residue 14, likely a read error; the protein shown was translated from the DNA. This rearrangement joins TRDV1 to TRDJ4, with 7 bases identical to TRDD3. As TCRdb names no J gene, one was assigned here on the basis of a DNA match to germline. The V gene end was trimmed by 3 bases and the J gene end by 4 bases; junction bases not matched to a gene: 23. CDR3 size: 19 residues. Germline CDR1 and CDR2: TSWWSYY and QGS. The CDR3 region has the DNA TGTGCTCTTGGGGAGGCCCTTAAGTCCTGGGGGTCCTATCAAGCACCCCTGATCTTT. This encodes CALGEALKSWGSYQAPLIF.

This clone was recorded many times. TCRdb shows a much larger clone's protein in place of this DNA's translation, and the two differ at residue 15, likely through a read error; the protein shown is translated from the DNA. No J gene was called, and the V gene is TRDV2; the DNA was not used to check the table's D call, TRDD3. Germline V gene sequence: CDR1 GEAIGNYY, CDR2 EKD. The CDR3 totals 16 residues. The CDR3 sequence: CACDTLWGPHTDKLTF. The DNA for the CDR3 is TGTGCCTGTGACACACTCTGGGGGCCACACACCGATAAACTCACCTTT.

This clone showed up just a few times. TCRdb's listed protein matches a much larger clone and diverges from this DNA's translation at residue 8, likely through a read error; the protein shown comes from the DNA. This CDR3 reads CACDTVSRGDKDKLIF. CDR3 DNA: TGTGCCTGTGACACCGTTTCGCGGGGGGATAAAGATAAACTCATCTTT. The J gene is TRDJ1, the V gene TRDV2, with 8 bases fitting TRDD3. Matching the DNA to germline supplied the J gene, which TCRdb does not give. CDR3 length: 16 amino acids. With V trimmed by 0 bases and J by 5 bases, 10 bases remained unmatched. CDR1 is GEAIGNYY, CDR2 EKD, per germline.

Note on this clone: The amino acid sequence in TCRdb belongs to a much larger clone and departs from this DNA's translation at residue 11, likely a sequencing read error; the sequence shown is translated from the DNA. The CDR3 spells CALGDRSGGHFWDTRQMFF. CDR3 DNA sequence: TGTGCTCTTGGGGACCGAAGCGGTGGCCATTTCTGGGACACCCGACAGATGTTTTTC. The chain links TRDV1 to TRDJ3; D is undetermined. TCRdb records no J gene; here it was assigned by comparing the DNA to germline. V was trimmed by 3 bases and J by 3 bases, leaving 18 bases between them. Per germline, CDR1 TSWWSYY and CDR2 QGS. This CDR3 region has 19 residues.

The chain carries TRDV1 and TRDJ1; D not certain. No J segment appears in TCRdb, so it was assigned here by matching the sequence to germline. Germline CDR1 reads TSWWSYY; CDR2 reads QGS. There are 15 residues in the CDR3. V was pared by 8 bases and J by 5 bases, with 21 bases between. The CDR3 protein is CALSSTLTEADKLIF. CDR3 sequence (DNA): TGTGCTCTTTCCTCAACTCTTACAGAGGCAGATAAACTCATCTTT.

Concerning this clone: A single base is all that separates this from a far larger clone, so a read error is likely. Other DNA sequences within the sample encode an identical CDR3. The chain uses TRDV1 and TRDJ1; 8 bases are shared with TRDD2. This CDR3 contains 23 residues. CDR1 is TSWWSYY, CDR2 QGS, per germline. The V gene end was trimmed by 0 bases and the J gene end by 3 bases; junction bases not matched to a gene: 27. The CDR3: CALGELTFLISPVSGDTADKLIF. The CDR3 nucleotides read TGTGCTCTTGGGGAACTCACCTTCCTAATTTCACCCGTCAGTGGGGACACAGCCGATAAACTCATCTTT.

On this clone itself: The protein in TCRdb stems from a much larger clone and differs at residue 5 from this DNA's translation, likely a read error; here the protein is translated from the DNA. The rearrangement joins TRDV2 to TRDJ1; D not resolved. Because TCRdb records no J gene, it was assigned here through a match of the DNA to germline. Per the germline V gene, CDR1 is GEAIGNYY and CDR2 is EKD. The CDR3 length is 16 residues. The ends were cut back, 1 base at V and 0 bases at J, with 14 bases in the middle. CDR3 sequence: CACDTLYTLYTDKLIF. The CDR3 DNA reads TGTGCCTGTGACACTCTATATACCTTGTACACCGATAAACTCATCTTT.

This clone was counted between two and nine times. The protein that TCRdb holds for this DNA derives from a much larger clone and differs from the translated DNA at residue 7, which likely indicates a read error; the protein shown here is translated from the DNA. The chain uses TRDV1 and TRDJ1; D is unclear. The V end lost 0 bases, the J end lost 2 bases, and 22 bases lay between the germline ends. Germline V CDR1 and CDR2: TSWWSYY, QGS. The CDR3 spans 19 residues. CDR3: CALGELKSSRSFITDKLIF. Here the CDR3 DNA reads TGTGCTCTTGGGGAACTAAAGTCGTCCCGGTCCTTTATTACCGATAAACTCATCTTT.

This clone was counted many times. Other DNA sequences in this specimen translate into the identical CDR3. The chain links TRDV1 to TRDJ1, with no clear D. The germline CDR1 and CDR2 sequences are TSWWSYY and QGS. The CDR3 runs to 19 residues. Trimming stripped 2 bases from V and 0 bases from J, with 22 bases between. The CDR3, as DNA: TGTGCTCTTGGGGAATTGAGTCTCCTCCCACTAACATACACCGATAAACTCATCTTT. This sequence encodes CALGELSLLPLTYTDKLIF.

This clone showed up just a few times. This is likely an artifact of a read error, given a far larger clone one base away. Other nucleotide sequences in the sample specify the same CDR3. The chain employs TRDV1 and TRDJ1, with D possibly TRDD3 on 5 matching bases. Germline V gene sequence: CDR1 TSWWSYY, CDR2 QGS. The CDR3 is 15 amino acids. In nucleotides, the CDR3 is TGTGCCCTTGGGGAATGCCCTCGGGGCACCGATAAACTCATCTTT. This translates into CALGECPRGTDKLIF.

This clone occurred a few times. The TCRdb record carries a much larger clone's protein, which differs from this DNA's translation at residue 10; a read error is the likely cause, and the protein listed here is the DNA translation. V gene TRDV2 combines with J gene TRDJ1; D is perhaps TRDD3 (6 bases). The J gene is absent in TCRdb and was assigned here via DNA matching to germline. Germline loops: CDR1 GEAIGNYY, CDR2 EKD. The CDR3 covers 19 residues. Trimming removed 0 bases at V and 0 bases at J, with 22 bases between. The CDR3 loop is CACDTLGHTRGWYTDKLIF. The CDR3 coding sequence is TGTGCCTGTGACACCTTGGGCCATACTAGGGGATGGTACACCGATAAACTCATCTTT.

This clone was picked up a small number of times. A far larger clone lies a single base away; this is likely a read error. This specimen includes other DNA sequences encoding the same CDR3. This chain's CDR3 is CALTLTLLGDTLTDKLIF. As DNA, the CDR3 is TGTGCTCTCACCCTAACCTTACTGGGGGATACCCTCACCGATAAACTCATCTTT. The V call is TRDV1, the J call TRDJ1; 12 bases are a match to TRDD3. Because TCRdb records no J gene, it was assigned here through a match of the DNA to germline. CDR1 is TSWWSYY and CDR2 is QGS in the germline V gene. The trim removed 9 bases at V and 1 base at J, leaving 15 bases unmatched. This CDR3 contains 18 residues.

There are a few counts of this clone. TCRdb lists the protein of a much larger clone for this DNA, which differs at residue 14, so this is likely a read error; the protein given here is translated from the DNA itself. The chain couples TRDV1 to TRDJ1, with 8 nucleotides matching TRDD3. The J gene, absent from TCRdb, was called here by matching the DNA to germline. J gave up 0 bases and V 0 bases, and 24 bases lay outside the gene matches. The CDR3 contains 23 residues. The germline gives CDR1 TSWWSYY, CDR2 QGS. Here the CDR3 reads CALGELLACGVGDASRYTDKLIF. CDR3 bases: TGTGCTCTTGGGGAACTATTGGCCTGCGGGGTGGGGGATGCAAGCCGGTACACCGATAAACTCATCTTT.

This clone is judged medium-sized. This sample includes further DNA sequences coding for the same CDR3. The V gene is TRDV1, the J gene TRDJ2; either TRDD2 or TRDD3 may fit D (5 bases each). The CDR3 spans 15 residues. From germline, CDR1 is TSWWSYY and CDR2 QGS. V was clipped by 4 bases and J by 10 bases, with 19 bases between them. CDR3 sequence (DNA): TGTGCTCTTGGGGTCGTGGGGTTTCCTGCGGGACAACTCTTCTTT. It specifies CALGVVGFPAGQLFF.

In regard to this clone: A read error is the likely source, as a far larger clone sits one nucleotide away. Within the sample, other DNA sequences also encode this same CDR3. This chain connects TRDV2 to TRDJ1, with D perhaps TRDD3 (5 bases). As TCRdb names no J gene, one was assigned here on the basis of a DNA match to germline. Trimming shortened V by 1 base and J by 2 bases, and 10 bases separated the two germline ends. The CDR3 contains 14 residues. Germline-derived CDR1 and CDR2 are GEAIGNYY and EKD. CDR3 in DNA: TGTGCCTGTGACACGATGGGGCTGACCGATAAACTCATCTTT. Translated, it gives CACDTMGLTDKLIF.

A note on this clone: The likely explanation is a read error, given a far larger clone one base away. Other DNA sequences in the same sample also yield this CDR3. The V call is TRDV2, the J call TRDJ1, with TRDD3 matching over 9 bases. No J gene is reported in TCRdb; it was inferred here by comparing the DNA with germline. J was trimmed by 6 bases and V by 4 bases; bases with no gene match: 14. Germline V gene lookup returns CDR1 GEAIGNYY and CDR2 EKD. This CDR3 is 16 amino acids long. This chain's CDR3 is CACDTEFLGDVNKLIF. The CDR3, as DNA: TGTGCCTGTGATACCGAGTTTCTGGGGGATGTAAATAAACTCATCTTT.